Listed below are T cell receptor beta chains from one sample, sequenced in a study of cytomegalovirus exposure and HLA in healthy donors. Here immunoSEQ multiplex PCR was the method, and the copy in TCRdb shows in-frame clones only, minus some. The table includes some 110,000 clones, over 50% detected once. The sample comprised PBMCs. Every receptor here comes from a woman aged 35 to 49 in good health and CMV-seropositive. The CDR3 runs from the conserved cysteine through the conserved F or W. D genes are given only for firm matches. Not every row has a clone size; where given, it reads once, few, many or a size class.

cdr3_nt | cdr3_aa | j_call | d_call | v_call | clone_size
TGCGCCAGCAGCTTAGGAGCCAAAGGAGATACGCAGTATTTT | CASSLGAKGDTQYF | TRBJ2-3 | . | TRBV5-1 | .
TGTGCCTGGAGTGTACTTCCAGGGGGCTCTGAAGCTTTCTTT | CAWSVLPGGSEAFF | TRBJ1-1 | TRBD1 | TRBV30 | .
TGTGCTAGTTCCCCCTCAAGCGGGGGGGCGGTAGATACGCAGTATTTT | CASSPSSGGAVDTQYF | TRBJ2-3 | TRBD2 | TRBV12-5 | .
TGCGCCAGCAGCTTCGGGGCCGGGGGCACTGAAGCTTTCTTT | CASSFGAGGTEAFF | TRBJ1-1 | . | TRBV5-1 | .
TGCGCCAGCAGCTTCGGGCAGGGATCCGAAAAACTGTTTTTT | CASSFGQGSEKLFF | TRBJ1-4 | . | TRBV5-1 | .
TGCGCCAGCAGCCAAGACGATCAACAGGGGGCAGAAGCTTTCTTT | CASSQDDQQGAEAFF | TRBJ1-1 | TRBD1 | TRBV4-1 | .
TGTGCCAGCAGGCGACAGGGGCAGGATACGCAGTATTTT | CASRRQGQDTQYF | TRBJ2-3 | TRBD1 | TRBV6-1 | .
TGTGCCAGCAGCTTAGGGGGCGGGAGCAGCAATGAGCAGTTCTTC | CASSLGGGSSNEQFF | TRBJ2-1 | TRBD2 | TRBV7-2 | .
TGTGCCAGCAGTTTGGGCAGTTCCTTCTACAATGAGCAGTTCTTC | CASSLGSSFYNEQFF | TRBJ2-1 | . | TRBV28 | .
TGCGCCAGCAGCCGCCTCCTATTTCGGTTCTCTGGAAACACCATATATTTT | CASSRLLFRFSGNTIYF | TRBJ1-3 | . | TRBV5-1 | once
TGTGCCTGGAGTGACGGAGGTGAAGCTTTCTTT | CAWSDGGEAFF | TRBJ1-1 | . | TRBV30 | .
TGTGCCAGCAGCGTACAGGGTCATAGTGGCTACACCTTC | CASSVQGHSGYTF | TRBJ1-2 | . | TRBV2 | .
TGTGCCAGCAGCCAAAGTGGTGGACAGGGGTATAGCAATCAGCCCCAGCATTTT | CASSQSGGQGYSNQPQHF | TRBJ1-5 | TRBD1 | TRBV4-2 | .
TGTGCCAGTGGGTACAGGGACACTGAAGCTTTCTTT | CASGYRDTEAFF | TRBJ1-1 | . | TRBV19 | .
TGTGCCAGCAGTTCACAGGGTTTGAGGCAGCCCCAGCATTTT | CASSSQGLRQPQHF | TRBJ1-5 | . | TRBV6-6 | .
TGTGCCAGCAGTTTTACGGTGAACACTGAAGCTTTCTTT | CASSFTVNTEAFF | TRBJ1-1 | . | TRBV6-5 | .
TGTGCCAGCAGCCAAGAAGGGGGGAGGGATTCCTACGAGCAGTACTTC | CASSQEGGRDSYEQYF | TRBJ2-7 | . | TRBV4-2 | .
TGTGCCATCAGTGAGTCGCAAAGGGGTAGCTCCTATAATTCACCCCTCCACTTT | CAISESQRGSSYNSPLHF | TRBJ1-6 | . | TRBV10-3 | .
TGTGCCAGCAGTTTATCGGGGAGGGATTATGGCTACACCTTC | CASSLSGRDYGYTF | TRBJ1-2 | . | TRBV28 | .
TGTGCCAGCAGTGGGACTAGCGGGAGAGTTGTTACCGGGGAGCTGTTTTTT | CASSGTSGRVVTGELFF | TRBJ2-2 | TRBD2 | TRBV2 | .
TGTGCCAGTAGTATAGATTTCAAAGGGGGCGACGAGCAGTACTTC | CASSIDFKGGDEQYF | TRBJ2-7 | TRBD1 | TRBV19 | .
TGTGCCAGCAGCGTAGCTCCCACAGGACAGGGCTACGAGCAGTACTTC | CASSVAPTGQGYEQYF | TRBJ2-7 | TRBD1 | TRBV9 | .
TGTGCCAGCAGTGAAGCGCGAAGTAGTAGAAACACCATATATTTT | CASSEARSSRNTIYF | TRBJ1-3 | . | TRBV2 | once
TGCAGCGTTGCGAAAACAGCCTCCTACAATGAGCAGTTCTTC | CSVAKTASYNEQFF | TRBJ2-1 | . | TRBV29-1 | .
TGTGCCAGCACCCACCCGGGGGGGGCCGGGGAGCTGTTTTTT | CASTHPGGAGELFF | TRBJ2-2 | TRBD2 | TRBV6-5 | .
TGTGCCAGCAGCGTAGCCGACCGGGAGGACTACGAGCAGTACTTC | CASSVADREDYEQYF | TRBJ2-7 | TRBD2 | TRBV9 | .
TGTGCCAGCAGCCCAGGACAGGGGGCCCTTGGCTATGGCTACACCTTC | CASSPGQGALGYGYTF | TRBJ1-2 | TRBD1 | TRBV13 | .
TGTGCCAACCAACGTGTTTCCCGCCGGGTGGACTATGGCTACACCTTC | CANQRVSRRVDYGYTF | TRBJ1-2 | . | TRBV7-9 | .
TGTGCCAGCAGTGCTTCTCGACAGACAGATACGCAGTATTTT | CASSASRQTDTQYF | TRBJ2-3 | . | TRBV2 | .
TGTGCCAGCACCCTACAGGGGGTCTCAGGAAACACCATATATTTT | CASTLQGVSGNTIYF | TRBJ1-3 | TRBD1 | TRBV6-6 | .